Listed here is a single T cell receptor (beta chain). Its target is not known. Sequencing libraries made from TCR beta cDNA carried unique molecular identifiers. TCRdb processed the PCR reads anew with MiXCR; each CDR3 protein has one entry. This sample has 750,000 to 950,000 distinct CDR3 sequences, with 53% found just once. This sample is part of a study of post-analysis software for immune sequencing data. Notes on the study in general: A handful of TRBV segments occurring more often in patients than controls included TRBV5-6, TRBV5-1 and TRBV20-1.

V was clipped by 8 bases and J by 3 bases, with 20 bases between them. This CDR3 has 15 amino acids. The chain combines TRBV12-3 or TRBV12-4 with TRBJ2-7, with D possibly being TRBD2 (6 bases). Sequencing was carried out using blood. This TCR came from a girl aged 10-17 years with multiple sclerosis. CDR3 nucleotides: TGTGCCAGCGCCCACCGGGACTTGACTGACTACGAGCAGTACTTC. Translated: CASAHRDLTDYEQYF.